A selection of T cell receptor beta chains follows, all from one sample in a study of Ad26.COV2.S vaccination and SARS-CoV-2 variants. Sequencing used immunoSEQ multiplex PCR; TCRdb keeps in-frame clones, though not all of them. The data show 350,000 to 400,000 clones, with approximately 90% seen just once and roughly 3.2% held by the top ten. The material sequenced was peripheral blood, taken in a trial of Ad26.COV2.S vaccine versus placebo. The source is a person aged 18-60 years who received the Ad26.COV2.S COVID-19 vaccine or a placebo. Both conserved end residues are part of each CDR3. A D gene is named only where the DNA matches it firmly. Some rows have no size entry. The others give once, few or many, or a class for an expanded clone.

J | size | D | V | CDR3 | DNA
TRBJ2-1 | . | TRBD1 | TRBV7-8 | CASSLTGDFYNEQFF | TGTGCCAGCAGCCTCACAGGGGATTTCTACAATGAGCAGTTCTTC
TRBJ2-2 | . | . | TRBV7-2 | CASSLVSGTGELFF | TGTGCCAGCAGCTTGGTATCAGGGACCGGGGAGCTGTTTTTT
TRBJ1-1 | . | . | TRBV29-1 | CSVLRDTEAFF | TGCAGCGTCCTCCGGGACACTGAAGCTTTCTTT
TRBJ1-4 | . | TRBD1 | TRBV7-9 | CASSLGQANEKLFF | TGTGCCAGCAGCCTAGGACAGGCTAATGAAAAACTGTTTTTT
TRBJ2-3 | . | . | TRBV13 | CASSPTSVVDTQYF | TGTGCCAGCAGCCCGACGTCTGTAGTGGATACGCAGTATTTT
TRBJ2-3 | . | TRBD2 | TRBV11-2 | CASSLGGTSGGSTDTQYF | TGTGCCAGCAGCTTAGGAGGGACTAGCGGGGGAAGCACAGATACGCAGTATTTT
TRBJ2-5 | . | . | TRBV3-1/TRBV3-2 | CASSQVLGTQYF | TGTGCCAGCAGCCAAGTATTGGGGACCCAGTACTTC
TRBJ1-1 | . | TRBD1 | TRBV12-5 | CASGWGTANTEAFF | TGTGCTAGTGGTTGGGGGACAGCAAACACTGAAGCTTTCTTT
TRBJ2-3 | . | . | TRBV19 | CASSISVTSTDTQYF | TGTGCCAGTAGTATATCGGTAACTAGCACAGATACGCAGTATTTT
TRBJ2-2 | . | . | TRBV5-1 | CASSFDGPAGELFF | TGCGCCAGCAGCTTCGACGGTCCGGCCGGGGAGCTGTTTTTT
TRBJ2-6 | . | . | TRBV5-1 | CASSPGLSGANVLTF | TGCGCCAGCAGCCCAGGCCTCTCTGGGGCCAACGTCCTGACTTTC
TRBJ1-1 | . | TRBD1 | TRBV19 | CASRLNTGGYTEAFF | TGTGCCAGTAGATTAAATACAGGGGGGTACACTGAAGCTTTCTTT
TRBJ1-1 | . | TRBD1 | TRBV6-5 | CASRSTTGGVAFF | TGTGCCAGCAGGTCCACGACAGGGGGCGTCGCTTTCTTT
TRBJ1-1 | . | . | TRBV30 | CAWSVSGRTEAFF | TGTGCCTGGAGTGTCTCCGGTCGGACTGAAGCTTTCTTT
TRBJ1-2 | . | . | TRBV6-2/TRBV6-3 | CASSYNYGYTF | TGTGCCAGCAGTTATAACTATGGCTACACCTTC
TRBJ1-4 | few | . | TRBV19 | CASSRPSLGNEKLFF | TGTGCCAGTAGCCGGCCCTCTTTGGGAAATGAAAAACTGTTTTTT
TRBJ1-1 | . | . | TRBV7-2 | CASSRQSMNTEAFF | TGTGCCAGCAGTCGACAGTCGATGAACACTGAAGCTTTCTTT
TRBJ1-1 | . | . | TRBV11-2 | CASRYLIRGPTEAFF | TGTGCCAGCAGATACCTGATACGAGGGCCGACTGAAGCTTTCTTT
TRBJ2-5 | . | . | TRBV18 | CASSPVEGQETQYF | TGTGCCAGCTCACCAGTCGAGGGCCAAGAGACCCAGTACTTC
TRBJ1-5 | . | . | TRBV6-5 | CASDDRLNNQPQHF | TGTGCCAGCGATGACAGACTCAACAATCAGCCCCAGCATTTT
TRBJ1-2 | . | . | TRBV7-9 | CASSLFPNYGYTF | TGTGCCAGCAGCCTTTTTCCTAACTATGGCTACACCTTC
TRBJ1-2 | . | TRBD1 | TRBV7-9 | CASSTTGTAYGYTF | TGTGCCAGCAGCACGACCGGGACAGCCTATGGCTACACCTTC
TRBJ1-4 | . | . | TRBV5-1 | CASRGSTNEKLFF | TGCGCCAGCAGAGGATCAACTAATGAAAAACTGTTTTTT
TRBJ2-5 | . | TRBD2 | TRBV5-4 | CASSSGGDRETQYF | TGTGCCAGCAGTAGCGGGGGGGATCGGGAGACCCAGTACTTC
TRBJ2-1 | . | TRBD2 | TRBV10-1 | CASSESAGLAGVDEQFF | TGCGCCAGCAGTGAGTCCGCGGGACTAGCGGGGGTGGATGAGCAGTTCTTC
TRBJ1-4 | . | . | TRBV7-6 | CASSLSNGAHVEKLFF | TGTGCCAGCAGCCTCTCTAATGGGGCGCACGTTGAAAAACTGTTTTTT
TRBJ1-1 | . | . | TRBV12-2 | CASRFPDRLNTEAFF | TGTGCAAGTCGCTTCCCTGACAGGCTGAACACTGAAGCTTTCTTT
TRBJ1-1 | . | . | TRBV4-1 | CASSQSWTVNTEAFF | TGCGCCAGCAGCCAGTCCTGGACAGTGAACACTGAAGCTTTCTTT
TRBJ1-4 | . | . | TRBV5-1 | CASSPGGATNEKLFF | TGCGCCAGCAGCCCGGGGGGGGCTACTAATGAAAAACTGTTTTTT
TRBJ2-3 | once | TRBD1 | TRBV6-6 | CASIGQGSDTQYF | TGTGCCAGCATCGGACAGGGATCAGATACGCAGTATTTT
TRBJ1-1 | . | . | TRBV9 | CASSPRPGRRTEAFF | TGTGCCAGCAGCCCAAGGCCTGGGAGGAGGACTGAAGCTTTCTTT